This TCR beta chain was documented in a study of identical twins. TCRdb re-derived calls from the 5' RACE reads in MiXCR, one entry per CDR3 protein. The sample yields 230,000 or so distinct CDR3 sequences, approximately 8.6% seen once. This clonotype was detected only a few times. The germline V and J ends were trimmed by 0 bases and 5 bases, with 7 bases remaining between them. CDR1 and CDR2 (germline): MNHEY, SVGEGT. The CDR3 is made up of 14 amino acids. In addition, the sample was reused for a study of yellow fever vaccine responses in identical twins.

V is TRBV6-2 or TRBV6-3 and J is TRBJ2-2, with a possible D match to TRBD1 (5 bases). The sequenced material came from CD8+ T cells sorted from blood. The sequence derives from a young woman in good health. For the CDR3, the DNA is TGTGCCAGCAGTTACTCGAAGGGGACCGGGGAGCTGTTTTTT. Translation: CASSYSKGTGELFF.